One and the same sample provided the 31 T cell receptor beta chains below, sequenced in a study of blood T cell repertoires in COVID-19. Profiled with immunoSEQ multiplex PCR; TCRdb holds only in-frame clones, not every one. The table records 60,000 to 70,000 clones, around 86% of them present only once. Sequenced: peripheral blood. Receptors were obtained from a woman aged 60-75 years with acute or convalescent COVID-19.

CDR3 amino acids: CASSFISGNTIYF. CDR3 nucleotide sequence: TGTGCCAGCAGCTTCATCTCTGGAAACACCATATATTTT. V is TRBV7-8 and J is TRBJ1-3; D ambiguous. With 3 bases removed from V and 0 bases from J, the gap between germline ends came to 3 bases. CDR1 SGHVS and CDR2 FQNEAQ come from the germline V gene. CDR3 length: 13 residues.

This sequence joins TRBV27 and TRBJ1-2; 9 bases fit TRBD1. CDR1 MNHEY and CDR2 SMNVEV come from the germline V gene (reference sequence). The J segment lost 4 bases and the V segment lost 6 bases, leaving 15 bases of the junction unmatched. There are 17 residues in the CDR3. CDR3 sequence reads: CASSLRPGQGDFYGYTF. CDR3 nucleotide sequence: TGTGCCAGCAGCCTTAGACCGGGACAGGGAGATTTCTATGGCTACACCTTC.

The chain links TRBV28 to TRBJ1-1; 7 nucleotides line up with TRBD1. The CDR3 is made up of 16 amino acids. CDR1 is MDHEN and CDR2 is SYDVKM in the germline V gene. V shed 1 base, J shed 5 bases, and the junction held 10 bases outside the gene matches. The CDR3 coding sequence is TGTGCCAGCAGTTTATCCTCCACAGGGGAAGGGACTGAAGCTTTCTTT. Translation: CASSLSSTGEGTEAFF. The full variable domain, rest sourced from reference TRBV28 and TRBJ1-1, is DVKVTQSSRYLVKRTGEKVFLECVQDMDHENMFWYRQDPGLGLRLIYFSYDVKMKEKGDIPEGYSVSREKKERFSLILESASTNQTSMYLCASSLSSTGEGTEAFFGQGTRLTVV.

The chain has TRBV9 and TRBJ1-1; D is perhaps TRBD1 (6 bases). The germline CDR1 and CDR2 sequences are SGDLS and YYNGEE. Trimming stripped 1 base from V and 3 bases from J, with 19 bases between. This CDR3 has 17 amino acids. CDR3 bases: TGTGCCAGCAGCGTAAACCAGGGGATGTTGATGGACACTGAAGCTTTCTTT. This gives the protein CASSVNQGMLMDTEAFF.

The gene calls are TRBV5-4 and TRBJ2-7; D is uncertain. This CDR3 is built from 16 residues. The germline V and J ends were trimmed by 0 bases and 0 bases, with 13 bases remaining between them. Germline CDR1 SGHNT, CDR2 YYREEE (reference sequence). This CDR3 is CASSLGAGLYSYEQYF. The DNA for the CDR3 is TGTGCCAGCAGCTTGGGGGCAGGCCTCTACTCCTACGAGCAGTACTTC. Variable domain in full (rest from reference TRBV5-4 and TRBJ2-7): ETGVTQSPTHLIKTRGQQVTLRCSSQSGHNTVSWYQQALGQGPQFIFQYYREEENGRGNFPPRFSGLQFPNYSSELNVNALELDDSALYLCASSLGAGLYSYEQYFGPGTRLTVT.

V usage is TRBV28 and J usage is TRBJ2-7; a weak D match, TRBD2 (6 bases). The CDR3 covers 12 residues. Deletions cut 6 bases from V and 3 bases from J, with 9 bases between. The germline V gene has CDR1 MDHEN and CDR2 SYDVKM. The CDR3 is CASRQTSYEQYF. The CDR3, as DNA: TGTGCCAGCAGGCAGACTAGCTACGAGCAGTACTTC.

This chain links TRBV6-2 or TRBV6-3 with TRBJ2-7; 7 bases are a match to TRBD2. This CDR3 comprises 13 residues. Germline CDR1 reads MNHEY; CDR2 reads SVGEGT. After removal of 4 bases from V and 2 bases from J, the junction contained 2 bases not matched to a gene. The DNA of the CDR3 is TGTGCCAGCAGTTTTCGGGAGGCCTACGAGCAGTACTTC. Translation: CASSFREAYEQYF.

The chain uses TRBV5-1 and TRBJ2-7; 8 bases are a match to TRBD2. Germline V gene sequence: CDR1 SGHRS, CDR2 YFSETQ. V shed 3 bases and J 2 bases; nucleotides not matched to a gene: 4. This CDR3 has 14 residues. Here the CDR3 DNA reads TGCGCCAGCAGCTCCGCGGGGGGCGCCTACGAGCAGTACTTC. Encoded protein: CASSSAGGAYEQYF. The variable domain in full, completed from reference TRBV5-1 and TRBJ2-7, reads KAGVTQTPRYLIKTRGQQVTLSCSPISGHRSVSWYQQTPGQGLQFLFEYFSETQRNKGNFPGRFSGRQFSNSRSEMNVSTLELGDSALYLCASSSAGGAYEQYFGPGTRLTVT.

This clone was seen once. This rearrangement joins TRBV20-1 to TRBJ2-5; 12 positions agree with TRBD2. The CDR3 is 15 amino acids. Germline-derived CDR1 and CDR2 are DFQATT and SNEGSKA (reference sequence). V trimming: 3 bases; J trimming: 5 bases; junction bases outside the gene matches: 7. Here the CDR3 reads CSASELAGGTETQYF. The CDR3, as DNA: TGCAGTGCTAGTGAACTAGCGGGAGGAACGGAGACCCAGTACTTC.

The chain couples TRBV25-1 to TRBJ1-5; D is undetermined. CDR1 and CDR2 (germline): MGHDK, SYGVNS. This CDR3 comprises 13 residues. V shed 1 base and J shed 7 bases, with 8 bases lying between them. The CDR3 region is CASSEFIGQPQHF. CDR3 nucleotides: TGTGCCAGCAGTGAATTCATCGGGCAGCCCCAGCATTTT.

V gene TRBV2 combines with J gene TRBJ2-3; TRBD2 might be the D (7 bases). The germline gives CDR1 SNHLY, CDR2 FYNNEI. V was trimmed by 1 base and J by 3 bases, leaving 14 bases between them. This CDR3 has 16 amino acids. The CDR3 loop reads CASSEVRGTRTDTQYF. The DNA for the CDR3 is TGTGCCAGCAGTGAAGTGCGGGGGACAAGAACAGATACGCAGTATTTT. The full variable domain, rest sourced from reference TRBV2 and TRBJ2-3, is EPEVTQTPSHQVTQMGQEVILRCVPISNHLYFYWYRQILGQKVEFLVSFYNNEISEKSEIFDDQFSVERPDGSNFTLKIRSTKLEDSAMYFCASSEVRGTRTDTQYFGPGTRLTVL.

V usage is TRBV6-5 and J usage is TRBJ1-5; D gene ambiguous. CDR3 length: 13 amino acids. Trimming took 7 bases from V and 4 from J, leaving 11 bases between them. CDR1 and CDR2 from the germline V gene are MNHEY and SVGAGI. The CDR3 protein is CASKETPNQPQHF. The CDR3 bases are TGTGCCAGCAAAGAGACACCAAATCAGCCCCAGCATTTT.

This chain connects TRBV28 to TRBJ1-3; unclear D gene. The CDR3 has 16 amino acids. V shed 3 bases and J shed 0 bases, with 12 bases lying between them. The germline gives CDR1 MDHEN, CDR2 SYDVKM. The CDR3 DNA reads TGTGCCAGCAGTTTGGTTGTAGGGAGCTCTGGAAACACCATATATTTT. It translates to CASSLVVGSSGNTIYF.

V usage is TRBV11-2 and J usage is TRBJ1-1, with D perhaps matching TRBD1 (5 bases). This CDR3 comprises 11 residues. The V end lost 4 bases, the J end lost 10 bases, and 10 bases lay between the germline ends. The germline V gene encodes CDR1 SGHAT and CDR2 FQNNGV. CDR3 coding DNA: TGTGCCAGCAGCTCCCTGGGGGGAGCTTTCTTT. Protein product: CASSSLGGAFF.

Here the CDR3 DNA reads TGTGCCAGCTTTACCCCCCCGGGAACCCGTGGCTACACCTTC. Amino acids: CASFTPPGTRGYTF. V usage is TRBV5-6 and J usage is TRBJ1-2, with unresolved D. The CDR3 is 14 amino acids. The germline CDR1 and CDR2 sequences are SGHDT and YYEEEE. Trimming shortened V by 7 bases and J by 7 bases, and 20 bases separated the two germline ends.

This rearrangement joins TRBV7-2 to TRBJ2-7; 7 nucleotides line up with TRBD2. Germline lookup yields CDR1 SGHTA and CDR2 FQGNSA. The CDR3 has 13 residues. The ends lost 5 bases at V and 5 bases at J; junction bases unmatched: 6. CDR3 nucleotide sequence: TGTGCCAGCAGCCCCTCCCGGGAGGACGAGCAGTACTTC. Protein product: CASSPSREDEQYF. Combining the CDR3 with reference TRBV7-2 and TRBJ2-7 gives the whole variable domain GAGVSQSPSNKVTEKGKDVELRCDPISGHTALYWYRQSLGQGLEFLIYFQGNSAPDKSGLPSDRFSAERTGGSVSTLTIQRTQQEDSAVYLCASSPSREDEQYFGPGTRLTVT.

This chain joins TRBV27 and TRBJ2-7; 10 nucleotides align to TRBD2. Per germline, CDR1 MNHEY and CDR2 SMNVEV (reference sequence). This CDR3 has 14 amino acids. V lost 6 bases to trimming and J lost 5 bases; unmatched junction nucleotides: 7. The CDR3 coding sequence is TGTGCCAGCAGAGCCTCTAGCGGGAGTCACGAGCAGTACTTC. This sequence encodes CASRASSGSHEQYF.

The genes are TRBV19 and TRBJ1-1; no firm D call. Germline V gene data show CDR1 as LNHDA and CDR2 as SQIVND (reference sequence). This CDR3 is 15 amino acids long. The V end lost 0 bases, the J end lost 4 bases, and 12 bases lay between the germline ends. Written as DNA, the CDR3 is TGTGCCAGTAGTATAGACCTGACGGGAGGCACTGAAGCTTTCTTT. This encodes CASSIDLTGGTEAFF.

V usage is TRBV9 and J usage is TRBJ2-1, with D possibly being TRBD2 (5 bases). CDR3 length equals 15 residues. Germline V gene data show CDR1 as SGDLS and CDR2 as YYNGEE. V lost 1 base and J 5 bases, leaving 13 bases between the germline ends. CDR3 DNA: TGTGCCAGCAGCGTATACAGCGGCCTAAACAATGAGCAGTTCTTC. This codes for CASSVYSGLNNEQFF.

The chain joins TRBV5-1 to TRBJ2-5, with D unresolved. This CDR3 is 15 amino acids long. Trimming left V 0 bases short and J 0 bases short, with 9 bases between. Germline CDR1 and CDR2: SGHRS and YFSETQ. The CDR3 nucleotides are TGCGCCAGCAGCTTGGCTAGTCGGAACCAAGAGACCCAGTACTTC. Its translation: CASSLASRNQETQYF.

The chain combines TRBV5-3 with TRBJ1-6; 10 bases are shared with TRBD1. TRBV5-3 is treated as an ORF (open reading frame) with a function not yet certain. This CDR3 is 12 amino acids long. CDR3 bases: TGTGCAAAGGGACAGGGGAATTCACCCCTCCACTTT. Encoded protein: CAKGQGNSPLHF.

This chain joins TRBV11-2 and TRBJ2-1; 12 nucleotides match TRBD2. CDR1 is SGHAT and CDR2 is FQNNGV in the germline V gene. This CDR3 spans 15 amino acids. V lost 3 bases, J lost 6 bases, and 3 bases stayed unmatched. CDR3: CASSFSTSGSNEQFF. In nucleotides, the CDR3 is TGTGCCAGCAGCTTCTCGACTAGCGGGAGCAATGAGCAGTTCTTC.

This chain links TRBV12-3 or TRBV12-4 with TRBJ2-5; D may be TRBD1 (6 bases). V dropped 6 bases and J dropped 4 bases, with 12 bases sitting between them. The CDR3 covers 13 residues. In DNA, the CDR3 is TGTGCCAGCAGACCCCCAGGGGCAGAGACCCAGTACTTC. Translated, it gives CASRPPGAETQYF.

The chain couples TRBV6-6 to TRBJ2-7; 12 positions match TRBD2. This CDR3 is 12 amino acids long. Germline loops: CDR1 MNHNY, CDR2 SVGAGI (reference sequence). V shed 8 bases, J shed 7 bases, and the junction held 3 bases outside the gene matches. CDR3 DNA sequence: TGTGCCAGCGCCCTAGCGGGGGGGGAGCAGTACTTC. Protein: CASALAGGEQYF.

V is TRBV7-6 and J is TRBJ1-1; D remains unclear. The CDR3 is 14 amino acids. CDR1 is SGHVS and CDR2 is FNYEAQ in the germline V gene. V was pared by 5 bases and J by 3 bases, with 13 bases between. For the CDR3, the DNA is TGTGCCAGCAGCGCACGAGGCTCAGACACTGAAGCTTTCTTT. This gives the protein CASSARGSDTEAFF.

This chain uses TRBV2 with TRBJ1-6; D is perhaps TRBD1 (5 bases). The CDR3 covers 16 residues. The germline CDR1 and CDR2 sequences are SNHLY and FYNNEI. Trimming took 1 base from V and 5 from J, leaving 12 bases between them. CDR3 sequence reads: CASSEGGGRNNSPLHF. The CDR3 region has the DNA TGTGCCAGCAGTGAAGGGGGGGGAAGAAATAATTCACCCCTCCACTTT. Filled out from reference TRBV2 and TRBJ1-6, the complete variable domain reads EPEVTQTPSHQVTQMGQEVILRCVPISNHLYFYWYRQILGQKVEFLVSFYNNEISEKSEIFDDQFSVERPDGSNFTLKIRSTKLEDSAMYFCASSEGGGRNNSPLHFGNGTRLTVT.

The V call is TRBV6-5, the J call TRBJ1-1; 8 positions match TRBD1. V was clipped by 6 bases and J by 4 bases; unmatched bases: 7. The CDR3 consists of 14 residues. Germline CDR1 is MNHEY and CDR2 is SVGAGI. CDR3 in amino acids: CASRHQGAGTEAFF. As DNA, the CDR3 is TGTGCCAGCAGGCACCAGGGGGCTGGCACTGAAGCTTTCTTT.

CDR3 protein: CASSRRTEAFF. CDR3 bases: TGTGCCAGTAGCCGGCGGACTGAAGCTTTCTTT. The V and J genes are TRBV19 and TRBJ1-1; the D is unclear. The CDR3 contains 11 residues. Germline values: CDR1 LNHDA, CDR2 SQIVND (reference sequence). V was cut by 6 bases and J by 5 bases, with 7 bases left in between. Drawing the rest from reference TRBV19 and TRBJ1-1, the complete variable domain is DGGITQSPKYLFRKEGQNVTLSCEQNLNHDAMYWYRQDPGQGLRLIYYSQIVNDFQKGDIAEGYSVSREKKESFPLTVTSAQKNPTAFYLCASSRRTEAFFGQGTRLTVV.

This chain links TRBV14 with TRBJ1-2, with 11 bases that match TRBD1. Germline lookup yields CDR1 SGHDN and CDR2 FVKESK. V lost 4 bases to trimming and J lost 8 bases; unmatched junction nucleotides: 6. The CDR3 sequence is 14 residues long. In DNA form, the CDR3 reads TGTGCCAGCAGCCCCGCTAGGACAGGGGGCGGCTACACCTTC. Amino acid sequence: CASSPARTGGGYTF.

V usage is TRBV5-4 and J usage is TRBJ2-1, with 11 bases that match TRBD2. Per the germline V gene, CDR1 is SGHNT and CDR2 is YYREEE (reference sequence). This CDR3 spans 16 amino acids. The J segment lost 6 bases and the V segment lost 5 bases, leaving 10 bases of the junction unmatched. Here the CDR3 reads CASRLISGGGSNEQFF. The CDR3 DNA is TGTGCCAGCAGGCTAATTAGCGGGGGGGGTAGCAATGAGCAGTTCTTC.

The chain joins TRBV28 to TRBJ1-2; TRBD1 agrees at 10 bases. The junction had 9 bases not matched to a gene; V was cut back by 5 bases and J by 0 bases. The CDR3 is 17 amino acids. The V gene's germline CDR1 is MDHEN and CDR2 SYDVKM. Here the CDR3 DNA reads TGTGCCAGCAGTACACCGACAGGGGGCTCTTCTAACTATGGCTACACCTTC. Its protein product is CASSTPTGGSSNYGYTF.